Presented here are 20 T cell receptor beta chains from one specimen sequenced in a study. TCRdb itself ran the 5' RACE reads through MiXCR, one entry per CDR3 protein. The repertoire holds 9,500 to 12,000 distinct CDR3 sequences, 40% to 55% seen once, with around 12% in the top ten. Sequenced material: tumor-infiltrating naive CD4+ T cells sorted from the breast tumor. Subset of the sample: naive CD4+ T cells, CD4+CD45RA+CD25-. The receptor source for this set is a female donor with breast cancer.

With regard to this clonotype: No conserved phenylalanine or tryptophan is present at the end of the CDR3, so a read error is the likely explanation. The J gene is TRBJ2-2, the V gene TRBV4-1, with D perhaps TRBD1 or TRBD2 (6 bases each). CDR1 is MGHRA, CDR2 YSYEKL, per germline. V lost 4 bases and J 4 bases, leaving 16 bases between the germline ends. The CDR3 sequence is 16 residues long. The CDR3 sequence is CASSRAAGQGTGELFL. The CDR3, as DNA: TGCGCCAGCAGCCGTGCGGCGGGACAAGGCACCGGGGAGCTGTTTCTT.

The chain carries TRBV7-2 and TRBJ2-1, with D possibly being TRBD2 (6 bases). Deletions cut 3 bases from V and 7 bases from J, with 7 bases between. There are 12 residues in the CDR3. Germline lookup yields CDR1 SGHTA and CDR2 FQGNSA. The CDR3 sequence: CASSLGRNEQFF. DNA for the CDR3: TGTGCCAGCAGCTTGGGGAGGAATGAGCAGTTCTTC.

This clonotype has more than one count but fewer than ten. The V and J genes are TRBV7-3 and TRBJ2-1; D is perhaps TRBD2 (5 bases). This CDR3 has 13 amino acids. Trimming removed 5 bases from V and 9 bases from J, with 14 bases in between. CDR1 SGHTA and CDR2 FQGTGA come from the germline V gene. CDR3 sequence (DNA): TGTGCCAGCAGCCCCGGGAACACGATTGAGCAGTTCTTC. It yields the protein CASSPGNTIEQFF.

A word on this clonotype: Given the absence of the conserved phenylalanine or tryptophan at the CDR3 end, a read error is likely. The CDR3 reads CASSQEGGSPYNEQFS. CDR3 bases: TGTGCCAGCAGCCAAGAAGGGGGGAGCCCCTACAATGAGCAGTTCTCC. V and J are TRBV4-2 and TRBJ2-1, with D perhaps given as TRBD1 or TRBD2 (6 bases each). This CDR3 spans 16 amino acids. V dropped 0 bases and J dropped 2 bases, with 11 bases sitting between them. Germline lookup yields CDR1 LGHNA and CDR2 YNFKEQ.

This chain uses TRBV4-1 with TRBJ2-1; D unclear. Trimming took 2 bases from V and 7 from J, leaving 6 bases between them. The germline CDR1 and CDR2 sequences are MGHRA and YSYEKL. The CDR3 has 12 residues. CDR3 in DNA: TGCGCCAGCAGCCAACCACAGAATGAGCAGTTCTTC. Amino acid sequence: CASSQPQNEQFF.

This clonotype turned up a few times. V is TRBV5-1 and J is TRBJ2-2; perhaps TRBD1 as D (6 bases). Trimming took off 0 bases at V and 5 bases at J, with 14 bases between the two ends. Germline V CDR1 and CDR2: SGHRS, YFSETQ. CDR3 length: 16 residues. CDR3 DNA: TGCGCCAGCAGCTTGGACCCGCAGGGGCGGACCGGGGAGCTGTTTTTT. Translation: CASSLDPQGRTGELFF.

The gene calls are TRBV6-6 and TRBJ1-2; a possible D gene is TRBD1 (6 bases). The germline V and J ends were trimmed by 6 bases and 7 bases, with 15 bases remaining between them. The germline V gene encodes CDR1 MNHNY and CDR2 SVGAGI (reference sequence). This CDR3 has 13 amino acids. CDR3 bases: TGTGCCAGCAGCGGGGACACCCCGCCTGGCTACACCTTC. It specifies CASSGDTPPGYTF.

As concerns this clonotype: Being one base from a much bigger clone, this may be a read error. The genes are TRBV12-3 or TRBV12-4 and TRBJ1-5; D possibly corresponds to TRBD1 (5 bases). V dropped 6 bases and J dropped 11 bases, with 17 bases sitting between them. This CDR3 comprises 13 residues. Here the CDR3 DNA reads TGTGCCAGCAGGGCGGGTGCGGGGGTGGCCCAGCATTTT. It is translated as CASRAGAGVAQHF.

The chain uses TRBV18 and TRBJ1-2, with 9 nucleotides matching TRBD1. Germline assignment: CDR1 KGHSH and CDR2 LQKENI. This CDR3 spans 14 amino acids. J lost 5 bases, V lost 4 bases, and 5 bases had no gene match. CDR3 sequence reads: CASSRDRDIYGYTF. CDR3 in DNA: TGTGCCAGCTCACGGGACAGGGACATATATGGCTACACCTTC.

This clonotype ranks as medium-sized (0.01 to 0.1%). The gene calls are TRBV7-6 and TRBJ2-7; no reliable D call. This CDR3 is built from 13 residues. Germline CDR1 is SGHVS and CDR2 is FNYEAQ. Deletions cut 0 bases from V and 6 bases from J, with 9 bases between. Here the CDR3 reads CASSLARLSEQYF. The CDR3 DNA is TGTGCCAGCAGCTTAGCCCGGCTGTCCGAGCAGTACTTC.

The CDR3 DNA follows: TGTGCCAGCAGTCGACAGGGATCTGGGGCCAACGTCCTGACTTTC. Residues: CASSRQGSGANVLTF. The rearrangement joins TRBV28 to TRBJ2-6, with 7 positions matching TRBD1. The CDR3 runs to 15 residues. The trim removed 5 bases at V and 1 base at J, leaving 2 bases unmatched. The V gene's germline CDR1 is MDHEN and CDR2 SYDVKM.

The CDR3 nucleotides are TGCAGCGTTGATCGCGGTAGCGGGCGGAATGAGCAGTTCTTC. Amino acids: CSVDRGSGRNEQFF. The rearrangement uses TRBV29-1 and TRBJ2-1; 7 nucleotides agree with TRBD2. The CDR3 is made up of 14 amino acids. CDR1 SQVTM and CDR2 ANQGSEA come from the germline V gene. The V segment lost 3 bases and the J segment 7 bases; nucleotides outside the gene matches: 9.

This clonotype has a handful of counts. The chain recombines TRBV7-3 with TRBJ2-1; D possibly corresponds to TRBD2 (6 bases). Trimming shortened V by 5 bases and J by 0 bases, and 11 bases separated the two germline ends. The germline gives CDR1 SGHTA, CDR2 FQGTGA. There are 15 residues in the CDR3. The CDR3 nucleotides are TGTGCCAGCAGCGGAGGGGTTACCTCCTACAATGAGCAGTTCTTC. As protein: CASSGGVTSYNEQFF.

The V gene is TRBV6-1, the J gene TRBJ2-5; no definite D call. Trimming removed 3 bases at V and 5 bases at J, with 13 bases between. The CDR3 contains 14 residues. In germline, CDR1 is MNHNS, CDR2 SASEGT. The CDR3 sequence: CASSDLIPGETQYF. The CDR3 DNA is TGTGCCAGCAGTGACCTAATCCCTGGGGAGACCCAGTACTTC.

The genes are TRBV24-1 and TRBJ1-2, with unresolved D. Germline V gives CDR1 KGHDR, CDR2 SFDVKD. The length of the CDR3 is 12 residues. The V gene lost 6 bases and the J gene lost 8 bases, with 12 bases spanning the gap. The CDR3: CATSTALGGYTF. CDR3 DNA sequence: TGTGCCACCAGTACAGCGCTCGGGGGCTACACCTTC.

This chain links TRBV6-1 with TRBJ2-2; 8 bases match TRBD2. This CDR3 is built from 16 residues. The J segment lost 4 bases and the V segment lost 4 bases, leaving 8 bases of the junction unmatched. Germline CDR1 and CDR2: MNHNS and SASEGT. Here the CDR3 DNA reads TGTGCCAGCAGTGCCCTCGGGAGGGTTAGCACCGGGGAGCTGTTTTTT. This gives the protein CASSALGRVSTGELFF.

Concerning this clonotype: Relative to the germline gene, one junction end is altered; a read error may explain this. The V call is TRBV7-6, the J call TRBJ2-2, with TRBD2 as a possible D gene (5 bases). CDR1 SGHVS and CDR2 FNYEAQ come from the germline V gene. The CDR3 has 15 amino acids. CDR3 region: CASSLTLEGTGELLF. DNA of the CDR3: TGTGCCAGCAGCTTAACCCTGGAAGGCACCGGGGAGCTGCTTTTT.

The genes are TRBV25-1 and TRBJ2-1, with D perhaps given as TRBD1 or TRBD2 (5 bases each). Trimming pared 5 bases from V and 5 bases from J, leaving 19 bases between. CDR3 length: 16 residues. From germline, CDR1 is MGHDK and CDR2 SYGVNS. CDR3 sequence: CASSLPGPLEHNEQFF. The CDR3 bases are TGTGCCAGCAGTTTGCCGGGACCGCTAGAACACAATGAGCAGTTCTTC.

In regard to this clonotype: This may be a read error: a much more frequent sequence differs by one nucleotide. CDR3 DNA sequence: TGCAGCGTTGGACAAGCGGGACTCCCCTACAATGAGCAGTTCTTC. Its translation: CSVGQAGLPYNEQFF. The chain recombines TRBV29-1 with TRBJ2-1; 7 bases are shared with TRBD2. CDR3 length equals 15 residues. Trimming took 4 bases from V and 2 from J; bases not matched to a gene: 8. The germline V gene has CDR1 SQVTM and CDR2 ANQGSEA.

This clonotype appeared a few times. The chain uses TRBV20-1 and TRBJ2-1; 7 nucleotides line up with TRBD2. The CDR3 has 12 residues. Germline assignment: CDR1 DFQATT and CDR2 SNEGSKA (reference sequence). The J segment lost 5 bases and the V segment lost 2 bases, leaving 0 bases of the junction unmatched. Here the CDR3 DNA reads TGCAGTGCTAGACTAGCGGACAATGAGCAGTTCTTC. Translation: CSARLADNEQFF.